This is a list of T cell receptor beta chains from one sample in a study of cytotoxic CD8 clonotypes in ibrutinib-treated CLL. Assay used: immunoSEQ multiplex PCR; TCRdb lists only in-frame clones, some missing. The sample has tens of thousands of clones, approximately 57% seen once. This sample comprised PBMCs, obtained after 12 months of ibrutinib treatment. Receptors were obtained from a human donor with chronic lymphocytic leukemia. CDR3s include the opening cysteine and the closing phenylalanine or tryptophan. Each record gives: clone size, V gene, J gene, D gene, CDR3 protein, CDR3 DNA. The D gene is left open where the match is weak. Rows give clone size only sometimes, using once, few, many, or a class for an expanded clone.

clone_size: few; v_call: TRBV10-2; j_call: TRBJ2-1; d_call: NA; cdr3_aa: CASSEESSYNEQFF; cdr3_nt: TGCGCCAGCAGTGAAGAAAGCTCCTACAATGAGCAGTTCTTC
clone_size: few; v_call: TRBV7-6; j_call: TRBJ2-5; d_call: TRBD2; cdr3_aa: CASSRTSGPQETQYF; cdr3_nt: TGTGCCAGCAGCCGAACTAGCGGGCCTCAAGAGACCCAGTACTTC
clone_size: many; v_call: TRBV15; j_call: TRBJ2-5; d_call: NA; cdr3_aa: CATSRVGPSRETQYF; cdr3_nt: TGTGCCACCAGCAGAGTGGGGCCGAGTCGGGAGACCCAGTACTTC
clone_size: few; v_call: TRBV14; j_call: TRBJ2-5; d_call: TRBD2; cdr3_aa: CASSRGLAEKETQYF; cdr3_nt: TGTGCCAGCAGCAGAGGACTAGCGGAGAAAGAGACCCAGTACTTC
clone_size: few; v_call: TRBV5-1; j_call: TRBJ1-2; d_call: NA; cdr3_aa: CASSLDQTGYGYTF; cdr3_nt: TGCGCCAGCAGCTTGGATCAGACGGGGTATGGCTACACCTTC
clone_size: NA; v_call: TRBV7-8; j_call: TRBJ2-1; d_call: TRBD2; cdr3_aa: CASSRGTSGSYNEQFF; cdr3_nt: TGTGCCAGCAGCCGCGGGACTAGCGGGTCATACAATGAGCAGTTCTTC
clone_size: NA; v_call: TRBV5-1; j_call: TRBJ1-6; d_call: NA; cdr3_aa: CASSSGQNAGSPLHF; cdr3_nt: TGCGCCAGCAGCTCAGGACAGAATGCCGGATCACCCCTCCACTTT
clone_size: NA; v_call: TRBV11-2; j_call: TRBJ1-1; d_call: NA; cdr3_aa: CASSLFGGPGAFF; cdr3_nt: TGTGCCAGCAGCTTGTTTGGGGGGCCAGGAGCTTTCTTT
clone_size: NA; v_call: TRBV2; j_call: TRBJ2-2; d_call: NA; cdr3_aa: CASRGITGELFF; cdr3_nt: TGTGCCAGCAGGGGGATCACCGGGGAGCTGTTTTTT
clone_size: NA; v_call: TRBV29-1; j_call: TRBJ2-7; d_call: NA; cdr3_aa: CSVWTYEQYF; cdr3_nt: TGCAGCGTTTGGACGTACGAGCAGTACTTC
clone_size: NA; v_call: TRBV5-6; j_call: TRBJ1-5; d_call: NA; cdr3_aa: CASSLAFSQSNQPQHF; cdr3_nt: TGTGCCAGCAGCTTGGCTTTTAGTCAGTCCAATCAGCCCCAGCATTTT
clone_size: NA; v_call: TRBV30; j_call: TRBJ2-7; d_call: NA; cdr3_aa: CAWSQPPLAPEQYF; cdr3_nt: TGTGCCTGGAGTCAGCCCCCTTTAGCCCCCGAGCAGTACTTC
clone_size: few; v_call: TRBV7-2; j_call: TRBJ2-1; d_call: NA; cdr3_aa: CASSPVGGESYNEQFF; cdr3_nt: TGTGCCAGCAGCCCCGTGGGGGGAGAGTCCTACAATGAGCAGTTCTTC
clone_size: NA; v_call: TRBV30; j_call: TRBJ2-7; d_call: TRBD1; cdr3_aa: CAWRERDSYEQYF; cdr3_nt: TGTGCCTGGAGGGAAAGGGACAGCTACGAGCAGTACTTC
clone_size: NA; v_call: TRBV25-1; j_call: TRBJ1-4; d_call: TRBD1; cdr3_aa: CASSEYRSGQGNEKLFF; cdr3_nt: TGTGCCAGCAGTGAATATAGGTCGGGACAGGGGAATGAAAAACTGTTTTTT
clone_size: NA; v_call: TRBV5-6; j_call: TRBJ2-5; d_call: NA; cdr3_aa: CASSVAGAQETQYF; cdr3_nt: TGTGCCAGCAGCGTAGCCGGGGCCCAAGAGACCCAGTACTTC
clone_size: many; v_call: TRBV5-1; j_call: TRBJ2-7; d_call: TRBD1; cdr3_aa: CASSLIGQGRHEQYF; cdr3_nt: TGCGCCAGCAGCCTAATAGGACAGGGGAGGCACGAGCAGTACTTC
clone_size: NA; v_call: TRBV6-6; j_call: TRBJ1-4; d_call: NA; cdr3_aa: CASSRRRSSTNEKLFF; cdr3_nt: TGTGCCAGCAGTCGACGACGGAGCTCAACTAATGAAAAACTGTTTTTT
clone_size: few; v_call: TRBV27; j_call: TRBJ1-1; d_call: TRBD1; cdr3_aa: CASSPFGRGGTEAFF; cdr3_nt: TGTGCCAGCAGCCCGTTCGGCAGGGGGGGCACTGAAGCTTTCTTT
clone_size: NA; v_call: TRBV9; j_call: TRBJ2-2; d_call: NA; cdr3_aa: CASTEGWGTGELFF; cdr3_nt: TGTGCCAGCACGGAGGGGTGGGGCACCGGGGAGCTGTTTTTT
clone_size: NA; v_call: TRBV2; j_call: TRBJ2-5; d_call: NA; cdr3_aa: CASSGWANQETQYF; cdr3_nt: TGTGCCAGCAGTGGTTGGGCTAACCAAGAGACCCAGTACTTC
clone_size: few; v_call: TRBV28; j_call: TRBJ1-1; d_call: NA; cdr3_aa: CASSLDRGGQLHTEAFF; cdr3_nt: TGTGCCAGCAGTTTAGACCGGGGGGGCCAACTCCACACTGAAGCTTTCTTT
clone_size: NA; v_call: TRBV6-1; j_call: TRBJ1-1; d_call: NA; cdr3_aa: CASSAAGIDANTEAFF; cdr3_nt: TGTGCCAGCAGTGCCGCAGGGATAGATGCGAACACTGAAGCTTTCTTT
clone_size: NA; v_call: TRBV15; j_call: TRBJ1-1; d_call: NA; cdr3_aa: CATSREGSSGMNTEAFF; cdr3_nt: TGTGCCACCAGCAGAGAGGGATCCTCAGGGATGAACACTGAAGCTTTCTTT
clone_size: few; v_call: TRBV13; j_call: TRBJ2-3; d_call: TRBD2; cdr3_aa: CASSAGGDTQYF; cdr3_nt: TGTGCCAGCAGCGCCGGGGGGGATACGCAGTATTTT
clone_size: NA; v_call: TRBV7-2; j_call: TRBJ2-3; d_call: TRBD2; cdr3_aa: CASSHASGTSGGYADTQYF; cdr3_nt: TGTGCCAGCAGCCATGCCTCCGGGACTAGCGGGGGGTACGCAGATACGCAGTATTTT